This TCR beta chain was found in a study of blood T cell repertoires in COVID-19. Overall study: Sample material is recorded as cDNA or gDNA derived from T cells, B-cell-depleted T cells, or PBMCs.

Repertoires were generated with immunoSEQ multiplex PCR, while TCRdb's copy carries only in-frame clones and drops some. The sample lists about 220,000 clones, 84% seen once, with less than 7% in the top ten. All enrollees were about 18 to 90 years old and from about 25 US areas. Clinical histories supplied by participants themselves formed the basis of cohort assignment. This receptor was identified in a woman in her 40s who had recovered from COVID-19. What was sequenced was PBMCs or T cells enriched from blood (not recorded which).

The CDR3 bases are TGTGCCAGCAGCCAATCACGAGGTCTAGCGGGAGTCGCTGAGCAGTTCTTC. Its translation: CASSQSRGLAGVAEQFF. This sequence joins TRBV3-1 (or the pseudogene TRBV3-2) and TRBJ2-1; 10 bases fit TRBD2. The germline V gene encodes CDR1 LGHDT and CDR2 YNNKEL (reference sequence). The CDR3 runs 17 residues. Trimming took 2 bases from V and 9 from J; bases not matched to a gene: 13.